Sequencing of this T cell receptor beta chain was carried out in a study of CD8+ T cells in alopecia areata. Noted treatment: oral pan-JAK inhibitor, 5-10 mg twice daily. This clone was recorded at least ten times. Its antigen is still unknown. Whole-study findings and limits: Tofacitinib produced a significant decrease in scalp clonality and in expanded CD8+ clones among the top 100.

RNA was isolated and reverse transcribed to cDNA, the sequencing template. Using immunoSEQ multiplex PCR, the repertoire was profiled, and TCRdb retains in-frame clones only, with some absent. Among a few hundred thousand clones listed, around 57% were seen once. The CDR3 is 13 amino acids. The V end was cut by 2 bases, the J end by 1 base, with 2 bases between. CDR1 SGHTA and CDR2 FQGTGA come from the germline V gene. The chain carries TRBV7-3 and TRBJ2-2; D uncertain. This receptor was identified in a human donor with alopecia areata. The input for sequencing was CD4+ T cells sorted from blood, taken at week 4, from a patient treated with tofacitinib. The CDR3 coding sequence is TGTGCCAGCAGCTTAGGGAACACCGGGGAGCTGTTTTTT. This sequence encodes CASSLGNTGELFF.